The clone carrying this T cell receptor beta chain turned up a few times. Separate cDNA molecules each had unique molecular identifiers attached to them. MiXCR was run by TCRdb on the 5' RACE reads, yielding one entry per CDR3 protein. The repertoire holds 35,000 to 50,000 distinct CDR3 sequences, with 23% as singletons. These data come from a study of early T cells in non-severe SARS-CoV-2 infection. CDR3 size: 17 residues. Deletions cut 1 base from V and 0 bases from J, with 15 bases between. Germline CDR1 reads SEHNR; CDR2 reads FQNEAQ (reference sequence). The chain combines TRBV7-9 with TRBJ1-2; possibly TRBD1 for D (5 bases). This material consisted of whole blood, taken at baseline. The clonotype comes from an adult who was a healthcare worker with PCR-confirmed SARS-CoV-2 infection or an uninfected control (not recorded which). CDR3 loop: CASSLEGRGGANYGYTF. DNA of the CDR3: TGTGCCAGCAGCTTAGAGGGGCGTGGAGGAGCTAACTATGGCTACACCTTC.